Following are 21 T cell receptor beta chains from one sample sequenced in a study of blood T cell repertoires in COVID-19. Data came from immunoSEQ multiplex PCR; TCRdb stores just in-frame clones and leaves some out. Of roughly 71,000 clones in the sample, roughly 85% were seen once. Sample: peripheral blood. These receptors came from a man aged 45-65 years with acute or convalescent COVID-19.

The chain carries TRBV6-1 and TRBJ2-4, with D uncertain. The CDR3 has 15 residues. The V gene's germline CDR1 is MNHNS and CDR2 SASEGT. V lost 2 bases and J 0 bases, leaving 8 bases between the germline ends. DNA of the CDR3: TGTGCCAGCAGTGAACAGTTTCTAGCCAAAAACATTCAGTACTTC. Translated, it gives CASSEQFLAKNIQYF.

The chain links TRBV10-1 to TRBJ1-4; tentative D call: TRBD1 (5 bases). The CDR3 is 24 amino acids. Germline CDR1 and CDR2: WNHNN and SYGVQD (reference sequence). Trimming stripped 6 bases from V and 9 bases from J, with 47 bases between. In DNA, the CDR3 is TGCGCCAGCAGGCCTAAAGAGCAGGGAACACTCCCCAACGCCGAGTGGGCTAAACAGCAAAAACTGTTTTTT. Amino acid sequence: CASRPKEQGTLPNAEWAKQQKLFF.

Written as DNA, the CDR3 is TGTGCCAGCAGTGAGGAACGGGGCTCCTACGAGCAGTACTTC. Translated: CASSEERGSYEQYF. V gene TRBV2 combines with J gene TRBJ2-7, with D possibly matching TRBD2 (5 bases). Germline V gene lookup returns CDR1 SNHLY and CDR2 FYNNEI. This CDR3 comprises 14 residues. Trimming shortened V by 3 bases and J by 0 bases, and 9 bases separated the two germline ends.

The chain carries TRBV6-5 and TRBJ2-2; 8 nucleotides line up with TRBD2. The CDR3 has 14 amino acids. Germline CDR1 MNHEY, CDR2 SVGAGI. J lost 4 bases, V lost 6 bases, and 4 bases had no gene match. The CDR3 here is CASSPGGSTGELFF. DNA for the CDR3: TGTGCCAGCAGCCCGGGAGGGAGCACCGGGGAGCTGTTTTTT.

This clone was seen a handful of times. The V and J genes are TRBV2 and TRBJ1-1; D perhaps matches TRBD1 (5 bases). V lost 2 bases, J lost 10 bases, and 14 bases lay in between. The CDR3 totals 13 residues. The germline CDR1 and CDR2 sequences are SNHLY and FYNNEI. The CDR3 spells CASSERPGRIAFF. The CDR3 DNA sequence: TGTGCCAGCAGTGAAAGGCCAGGGAGGATAGCTTTCTTT.

The chain has TRBV23-1 and TRBJ2-7; TRBD1 agrees at 10 bases. TRBV23-1 is annotated as an ORF whose role is uncertain. Trimming cost V 0 bases and J 7 bases; bases outside gene matches: 9. The CDR3 totals 16 residues. CDR3 in DNA: TGCGCCAGCAGTCAATCCTGGGACAGGGGCTCTCGAGAGCAGTACGTC. Amino acid sequence: CASSQSWDRGSREQYV.

The gene calls are TRBV6-2 or TRBV6-3 and TRBJ2-7, with D possibly matching TRBD2 (6 bases). The germline V and J ends were trimmed by 4 bases and 0 bases, with 10 bases remaining between them. CDR1 is MNHEY and CDR2 is SVGEGT in the germline V gene. The CDR3 is 14 amino acids. This chain's CDR3 is CASSLGLASYEQYV. The CDR3 coding sequence is TGTGCCAGCAGTTTGGGACTTGCCTCCTACGAGCAGTACGTC.

The chain links TRBV6-5 to TRBJ2-7, with a possible D match to TRBD2 (6 bases). The CDR3 covers 14 residues. Germline V gene data show CDR1 as MNHEY and CDR2 as SVGAGI. The V and J ends lost 8 bases and 2 bases respectively, with 16 bases between them. The CDR3 loop reads CASGSGQEAYEQYF. CDR3 DNA sequence: TGTGCCAGCGGCAGCGGGCAGGAAGCCTACGAGCAGTACTTC.

The rearrangement uses TRBV9 and TRBJ2-3, with 11 bases that match TRBD2. The ends lost 2 bases at V and 6 bases at J; junction bases unmatched: 2. Germline V gene sequence: CDR1 SGDLS, CDR2 YYNGEE. The CDR3 has 14 amino acids. CDR3 nucleotide sequence: TGTGCCAGCAGCGTTAGCGGGGGGGCGGATACGCAGTATTTT. Its protein is CASSVSGGADTQYF.

The V gene is TRBV9, the J gene TRBJ1-3; the D is unclear. This CDR3 contains 15 residues. Germline loops: CDR1 SGDLS, CDR2 YYNGEE. Trimming took 0 bases from V and 3 from J, leaving 10 bases between them. The CDR3 sequence is CASSVGGHYGNTIYF. Written as DNA, the CDR3 is TGTGCCAGCAGCGTAGGAGGGCATTATGGAAACACCATATATTTT.

The chain recombines TRBV14 with TRBJ2-3, with TRBD2 matching 11 bases. The CDR3 extends over 14 amino acids. V shed 4 bases and J 9 bases; nucleotides not matched to a gene: 6. Germline assignment: CDR1 SGHDN and CDR2 FVKESK. The CDR3 here is CASSLLAGAGTQYF. In DNA form, the CDR3 reads TGTGCCAGCAGCCTACTAGCGGGGGCGGGGACGCAGTATTTT.

The V call is TRBV30, the J call TRBJ2-2; the match to TRBD1 covers 8 bases. The CDR3 consists of 16 residues. V was clipped by 7 bases and J by 5 bases; unmatched bases: 15. The germline V gene encodes CDR1 GTSNPN and CDR2 SVGIG (reference sequence). CDR3 residues: CASTIRGQVLTGELFF. The CDR3 bases are TGTGCCTCCACAATTAGGGGACAGGTGTTAACCGGGGAGCTGTTTTTT.

The rearrangement uses TRBV19 and TRBJ2-7; D is possibly TRBD1 (6 bases). The germline V gene has CDR1 LNHDA and CDR2 SQIVND (reference sequence). The germline V and J ends were trimmed by 5 bases and 3 bases, with 14 bases remaining between them. The CDR3 is made up of 14 amino acids. CDR3 loop: CASSEQQGNYEQYF. The CDR3 DNA follows: TGTGCCAGTAGTGAACAACAGGGAAACTACGAGCAGTACTTC.

V usage is TRBV7-2 and J usage is TRBJ1-4; TRBD1 is a possible D gene (5 bases). Trimming removed 5 bases at V and 6 bases at J, with 19 bases between. Germline V gene data show CDR1 as SGHTA and CDR2 as FQGNSA. The CDR3 extends over 16 amino acids. The CDR3 DNA sequence: TGTGCCAGCAGCAGTCCCGACGGAGGAGGGGATGAAAAACTGTTTTTT. It encodes CASSSPDGGGDEKLFF.

The J gene is TRBJ2-5, the V gene TRBV10-3, with TRBD1 identical over 8 bases. From germline, CDR1 is ENHRY and CDR2 SYGVKD. Trimming took 6 bases from V and 4 from J; bases not matched to a gene: 4. There are 13 residues in the CDR3. The CDR3 nucleotides read TGTGCCATCAGGGCAGACAGGGGAGAGACCCAGTACTTC. Encoded protein: CAIRADRGETQYF.

The chain employs TRBV28 and TRBJ1-5; D call uncertain. V dropped 2 bases and J dropped 6 bases, with 8 bases sitting between them. Per germline, CDR1 MDHEN and CDR2 SYDVKM. This CDR3 spans 13 amino acids. DNA of the CDR3: TGTGCCAGCAGTTTAGGAGGGAGTCAGCCCCAGCATTTT. Encoded protein: CASSLGGSQPQHF.

V is TRBV5-1 and J is TRBJ1-5; D not certain. CDR1 is SGHRS and CDR2 is YFSETQ in the germline V gene. V was shortened by 0 bases and J by 4 bases, with 5 bases between the two germline ends. The CDR3 runs to 13 residues. Written as DNA, the CDR3 is TGCGCCAGCAGCTTGGGTCCAAATCAGCCCCAGCATTTT. As protein: CASSLGPNQPQHF.

The chain is built from TRBV25-1 and TRBJ1-6; the D gene is possibly TRBD1 (5 bases). V was cut by 7 bases and J by 4 bases, with 11 bases left in between. The CDR3 extends over 14 amino acids. Germline V CDR1 and CDR2: MGHDK, SYGVNS. The CDR3 loop reads CASIGAGYNSPLHF. For the CDR3, the DNA is TGTGCCAGCATAGGGGCAGGGTATAATTCACCCCTCCACTTT. Full variable domain (missing parts from reference TRBV25-1 and TRBJ1-6): EADIYQTPRYLVIGTGKKITLECSQTMGHDKMYWYQQDPGMELHLIHYSYGVNSTEKGDLSSESTVSRIRTEHFPLTLESARPSHTSQYLCASIGAGYNSPLHFGNGTRLTVT.

The chain carries TRBV11-3 and TRBJ2-2; D is uncertain. This CDR3 region has 14 residues. Germline CDR1 reads SGHNT; CDR2 reads YENEEA. V lost 3 bases and J lost 3, with 8 bases in between. CDR3 protein: CASSFPPDTGELFF. The CDR3 coding sequence is TGTGCCAGCAGCTTCCCCCCGGACACCGGGGAGCTGTTTTTT.

V gene TRBV5-5 combines with J gene TRBJ2-4; TRBD2 is a possible D gene (6 bases). V lost 2 bases to trimming and J lost 0 bases, with 6 bases between them. In germline, CDR1 is SGHKS, CDR2 YYEKEE (reference sequence). This CDR3 has 14 amino acids. The CDR3 coding sequence is TGTGCCAGCAGCTTCGGGGGAGCCAAAAACATTCAGTACTTC. This gives the protein CASSFGGAKNIQYF.

The gene calls are TRBV5-3 and TRBJ1-5; a weak D match, TRBD1 (6 bases). TRBV5-3 is sorted into the ORF group, with uncertain function. V was cut by 0 bases and J by 6 bases, with 16 bases left in between. CDR3 length: 16 amino acids. DNA for the CDR3: TGTGCCAGAAGCTTGGATTCAGGGGTGGTTATTCAGCCCCAGCATTTT. Translated, it gives CARSLDSGVVIQPQHF.